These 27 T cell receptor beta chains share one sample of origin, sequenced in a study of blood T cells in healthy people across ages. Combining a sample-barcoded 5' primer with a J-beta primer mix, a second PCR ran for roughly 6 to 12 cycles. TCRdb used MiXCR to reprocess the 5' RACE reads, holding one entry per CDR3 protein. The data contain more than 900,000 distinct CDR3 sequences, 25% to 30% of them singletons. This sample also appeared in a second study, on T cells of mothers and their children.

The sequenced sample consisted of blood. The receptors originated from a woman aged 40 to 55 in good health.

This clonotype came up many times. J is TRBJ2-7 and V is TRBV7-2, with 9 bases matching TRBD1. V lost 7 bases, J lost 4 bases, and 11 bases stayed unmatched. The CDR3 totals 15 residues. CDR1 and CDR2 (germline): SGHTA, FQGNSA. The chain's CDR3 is CASTTGGALGYEQYF. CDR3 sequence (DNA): TGTGCCAGCACGACAGGGGGAGCGTTGGGATACGAGCAGTACTTC.

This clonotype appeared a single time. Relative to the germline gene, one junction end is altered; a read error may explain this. The CDR3 protein is CTTRSGQGRAFF. The CDR3 DNA is TGTACCACCAGATCAGGACAGGGACGAGCTTTCTTT. The chain joins TRBV24-1 to TRBJ1-1, with TRBD1 identical over 8 bases. CDR1 and CDR2 from the germline V gene are KGHDR and SFDVKD. This CDR3 region has 12 residues.

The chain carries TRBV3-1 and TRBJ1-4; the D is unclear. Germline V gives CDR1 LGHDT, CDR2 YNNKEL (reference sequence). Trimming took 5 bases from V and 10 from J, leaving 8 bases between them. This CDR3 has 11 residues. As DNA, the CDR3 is TGTGCCAGCAGCAAGGGCGGAAAACTGTTTTTT. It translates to CASSKGGKLFF.

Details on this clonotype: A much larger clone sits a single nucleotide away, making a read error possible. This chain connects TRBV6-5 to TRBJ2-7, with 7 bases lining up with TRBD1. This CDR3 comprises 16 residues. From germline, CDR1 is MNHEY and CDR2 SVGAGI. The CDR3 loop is CTSSLQGGDSSYEQYF. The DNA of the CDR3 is TGTACCAGCAGTCTACAAGGTGGGGACAGCTCCTACGAGCAGTACTTC.

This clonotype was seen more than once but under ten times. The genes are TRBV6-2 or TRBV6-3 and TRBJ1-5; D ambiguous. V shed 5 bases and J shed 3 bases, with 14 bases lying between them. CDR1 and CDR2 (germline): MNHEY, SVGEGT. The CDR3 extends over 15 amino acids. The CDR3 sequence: CASSRSTLLNQPQHF. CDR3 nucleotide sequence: TGTGCCAGCAGTCGGTCGACACTTCTCAATCAGCCCCAGCATTTT.

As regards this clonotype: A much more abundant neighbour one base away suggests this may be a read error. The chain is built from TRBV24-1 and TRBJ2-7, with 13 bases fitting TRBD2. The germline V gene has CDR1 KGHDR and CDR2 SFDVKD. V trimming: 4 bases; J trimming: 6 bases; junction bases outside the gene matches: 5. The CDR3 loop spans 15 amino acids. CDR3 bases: TGTGCCACCAGTGAGGTGGGACTAGCGGGGTCCGAGCAGTACTTC. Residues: CATSEVGLAGSEQYF.

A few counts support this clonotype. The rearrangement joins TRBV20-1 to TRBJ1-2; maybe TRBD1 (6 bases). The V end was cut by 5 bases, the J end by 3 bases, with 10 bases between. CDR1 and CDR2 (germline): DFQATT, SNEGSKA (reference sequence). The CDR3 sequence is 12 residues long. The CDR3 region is CSAPGVDYGYTF. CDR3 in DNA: TGCAGTGCTCCAGGGGTTGACTATGGCTACACCTTC.

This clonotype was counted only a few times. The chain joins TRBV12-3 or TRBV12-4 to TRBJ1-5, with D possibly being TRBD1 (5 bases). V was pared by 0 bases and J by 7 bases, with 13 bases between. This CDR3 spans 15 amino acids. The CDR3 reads CASSLAWGGKQPQHF. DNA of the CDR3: TGTGCCAGCAGTTTAGCCTGGGGGGGGAAGCAGCCCCAGCATTTT.

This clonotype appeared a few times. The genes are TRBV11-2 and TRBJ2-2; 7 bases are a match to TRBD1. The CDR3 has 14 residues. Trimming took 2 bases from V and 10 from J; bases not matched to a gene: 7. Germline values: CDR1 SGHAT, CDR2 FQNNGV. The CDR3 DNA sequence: TGTGCCAGCAGCTTACCCCGGACAGGCTTGGAGCTGTTTTTT. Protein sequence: CASSLPRTGLELFF.

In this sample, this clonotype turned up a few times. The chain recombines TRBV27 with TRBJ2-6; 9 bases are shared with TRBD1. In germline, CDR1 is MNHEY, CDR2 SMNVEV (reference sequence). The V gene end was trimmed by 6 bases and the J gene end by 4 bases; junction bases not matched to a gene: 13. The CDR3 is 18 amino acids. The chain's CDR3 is CASSSNPYRGQGANVLTF. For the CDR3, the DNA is TGTGCCAGCAGCTCCAATCCCTACAGGGGGCAAGGGGCCAACGTCCTGACTTTC.

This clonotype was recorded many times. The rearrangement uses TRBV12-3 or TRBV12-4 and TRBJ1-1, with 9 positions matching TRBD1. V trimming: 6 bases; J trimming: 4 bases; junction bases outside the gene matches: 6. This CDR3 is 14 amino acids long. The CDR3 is CASSKQGAFTEAFF. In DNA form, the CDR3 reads TGTGCCAGCAGCAAACAGGGGGCTTTCACTGAAGCTTTCTTT.

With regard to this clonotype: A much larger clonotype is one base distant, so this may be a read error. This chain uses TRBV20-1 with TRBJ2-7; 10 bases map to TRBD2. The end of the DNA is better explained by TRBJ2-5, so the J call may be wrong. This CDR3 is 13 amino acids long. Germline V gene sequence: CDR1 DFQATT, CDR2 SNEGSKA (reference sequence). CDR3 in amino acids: CSAKRGGKETQYF. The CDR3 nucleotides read TGCAGTGCTAAGCGGGGGGGCAAAGAGACCCAGTACTTC.

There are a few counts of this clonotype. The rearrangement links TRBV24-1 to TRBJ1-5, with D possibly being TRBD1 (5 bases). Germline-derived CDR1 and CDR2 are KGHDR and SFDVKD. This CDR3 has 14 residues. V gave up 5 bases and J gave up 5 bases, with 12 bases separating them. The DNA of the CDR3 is TGTGCCACCAGTGGAGTGGGGCGCGATCAGCCCCAGCATTTT. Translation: CATSGVGRDQPQHF.

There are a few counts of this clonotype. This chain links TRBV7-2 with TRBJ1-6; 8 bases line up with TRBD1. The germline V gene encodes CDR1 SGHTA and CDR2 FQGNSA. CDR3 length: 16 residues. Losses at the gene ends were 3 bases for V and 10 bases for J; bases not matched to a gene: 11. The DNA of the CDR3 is TGTGCCAGCAGCTTCGTAGACAGGGGCGGGGGGTCACCCCTCCACTTT. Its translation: CASSFVDRGGGSPLHF.

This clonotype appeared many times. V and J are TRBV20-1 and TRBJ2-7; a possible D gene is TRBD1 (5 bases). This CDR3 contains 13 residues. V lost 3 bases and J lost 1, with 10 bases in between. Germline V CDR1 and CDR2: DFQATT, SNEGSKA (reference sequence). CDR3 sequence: CSASGDSSYEQYF. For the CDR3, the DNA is TGCAGTGCTAGTGGTGACAGTTCCTACGAGCAGTACTTC.

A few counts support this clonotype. The DNA for the CDR3 is TGTGCCAGCAGGCAGACTAGCGGGGGGAGTTACGAGCAGTACTTC. Its translation is CASRQTSGGSYEQYF. The chain has TRBV28 and TRBJ2-7; 13 positions match TRBD2. CDR1 is MDHEN and CDR2 is SYDVKM in the germline V gene. J lost 4 bases, V lost 6 bases, and 6 bases had no gene match. This CDR3 has 15 residues.

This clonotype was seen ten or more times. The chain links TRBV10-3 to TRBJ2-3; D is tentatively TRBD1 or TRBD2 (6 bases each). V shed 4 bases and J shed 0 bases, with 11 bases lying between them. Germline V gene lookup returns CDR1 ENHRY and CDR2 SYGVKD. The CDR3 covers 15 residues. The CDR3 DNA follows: TGTGCCATCAGTGGGCGGGACACTAGCACAGATACGCAGTATTTT. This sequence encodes CAISGRDTSTDTQYF.

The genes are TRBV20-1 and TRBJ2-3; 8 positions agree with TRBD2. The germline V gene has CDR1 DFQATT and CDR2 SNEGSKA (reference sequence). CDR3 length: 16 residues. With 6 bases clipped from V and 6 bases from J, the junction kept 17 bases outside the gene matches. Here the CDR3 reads CSATQGAGGPRDTQYF. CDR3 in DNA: TGCAGTGCCACCCAAGGTGCGGGGGGCCCTCGGGATACGCAGTATTTT.

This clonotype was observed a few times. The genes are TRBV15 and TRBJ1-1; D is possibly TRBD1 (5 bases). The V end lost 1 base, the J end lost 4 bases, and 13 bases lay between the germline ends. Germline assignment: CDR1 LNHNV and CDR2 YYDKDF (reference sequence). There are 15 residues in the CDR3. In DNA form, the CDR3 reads TGTGCCACCAGCAGAGTGGTGGGGCGTCTCACTGAAGCTTTCTTT. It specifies CATSRVVGRLTEAFF.

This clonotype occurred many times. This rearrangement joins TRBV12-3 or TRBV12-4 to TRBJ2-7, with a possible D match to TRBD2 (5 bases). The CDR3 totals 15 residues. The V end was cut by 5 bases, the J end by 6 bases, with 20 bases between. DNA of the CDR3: TGTGCCAGCAGTCCTGGAGTGGCGGGCCCCCTCGAGCAGTACTTC. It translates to CASSPGVAGPLEQYF.

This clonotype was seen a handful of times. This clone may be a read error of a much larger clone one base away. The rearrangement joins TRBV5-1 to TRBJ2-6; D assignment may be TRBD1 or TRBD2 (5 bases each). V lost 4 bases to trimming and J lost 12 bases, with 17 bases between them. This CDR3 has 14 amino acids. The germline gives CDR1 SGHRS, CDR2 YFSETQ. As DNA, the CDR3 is TGCGCCAGCAGCCCGAAGTCCTGGGGGAGCGTCCTGACTTTC. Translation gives CASSPKSWGSVLTF.

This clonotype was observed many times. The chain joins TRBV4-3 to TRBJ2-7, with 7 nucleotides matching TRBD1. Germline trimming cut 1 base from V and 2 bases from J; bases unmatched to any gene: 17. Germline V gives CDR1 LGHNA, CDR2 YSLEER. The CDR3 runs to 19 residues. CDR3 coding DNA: TGCGCCAGCAGCCAAGCTTCTCGCCAGACGACAGGGCCCCCCTACGAGCAGTACTTC. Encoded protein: CASSQASRQTTGPPYEQYF.

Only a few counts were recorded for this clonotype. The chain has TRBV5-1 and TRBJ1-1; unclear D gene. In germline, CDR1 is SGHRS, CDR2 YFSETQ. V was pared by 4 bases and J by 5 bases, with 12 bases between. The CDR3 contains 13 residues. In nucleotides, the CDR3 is TGCGCCAGCAGCCTAGAGACCCTGACTGAAGCTTTCTTT. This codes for CASSLETLTEAFF.

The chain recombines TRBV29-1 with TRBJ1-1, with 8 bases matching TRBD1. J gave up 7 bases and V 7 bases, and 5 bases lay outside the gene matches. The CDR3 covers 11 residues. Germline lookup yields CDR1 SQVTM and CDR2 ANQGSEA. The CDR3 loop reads CSAVGQGEAFF. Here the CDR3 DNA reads TGCAGCGCCGTCGGACAGGGTGAAGCTTTCTTT.

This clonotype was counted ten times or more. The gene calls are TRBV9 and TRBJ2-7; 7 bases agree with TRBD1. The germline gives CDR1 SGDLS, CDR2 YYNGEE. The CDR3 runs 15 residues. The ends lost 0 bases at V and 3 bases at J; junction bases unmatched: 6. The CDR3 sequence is CASSVGAGGFYEQYF. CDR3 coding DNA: TGTGCCAGCAGCGTAGGAGCAGGGGGTTTCTACGAGCAGTACTTC.

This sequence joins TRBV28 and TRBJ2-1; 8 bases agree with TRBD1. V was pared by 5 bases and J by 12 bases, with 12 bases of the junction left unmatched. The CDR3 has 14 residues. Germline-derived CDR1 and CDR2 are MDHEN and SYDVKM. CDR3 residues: CASSRTGRPLGQFF. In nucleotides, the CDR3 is TGTGCCAGCAGTAGGACAGGGAGGCCGTTGGGGCAGTTCTTC.

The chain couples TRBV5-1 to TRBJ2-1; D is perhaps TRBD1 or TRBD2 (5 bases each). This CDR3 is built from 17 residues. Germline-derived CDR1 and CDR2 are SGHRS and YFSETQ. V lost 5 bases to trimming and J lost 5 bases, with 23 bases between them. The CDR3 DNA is TGCGCCAGCAGTCCTGGGGAGACAGAATGGGCGGACAATGAGCAGTTCTTC. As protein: CASSPGETEWADNEQFF.